This T cell receptor (beta chain) was obtained from a study of blood T cell repertoires in COVID-19. The repertoire was sequenced with immunoSEQ multiplex PCR; TCRdb's copy has only in-frame clones and lacks some. The profile shows 350,000 to 450,000 clones, 86% of them singletons. CDR3 length: 14 residues. CDR1 and CDR2 (germline): DFQATT, SNEGSKA (reference sequence). V gave up 3 bases and J gave up 6 bases; unmatched junction bases: 9. The clonotype was recovered from a woman in her sixties with COVID-19, enrolled during active disease. The gene calls are TRBV20-1 and TRBJ1-2; 8 nucleotides agree with TRBD1. Sequencing was carried out using peripheral blood. CDR3: CSASATGGRDGYTF. For the CDR3, the DNA is TGCAGTGCTAGTGCCACAGGGGGTAGGGATGGCTACACCTTC.